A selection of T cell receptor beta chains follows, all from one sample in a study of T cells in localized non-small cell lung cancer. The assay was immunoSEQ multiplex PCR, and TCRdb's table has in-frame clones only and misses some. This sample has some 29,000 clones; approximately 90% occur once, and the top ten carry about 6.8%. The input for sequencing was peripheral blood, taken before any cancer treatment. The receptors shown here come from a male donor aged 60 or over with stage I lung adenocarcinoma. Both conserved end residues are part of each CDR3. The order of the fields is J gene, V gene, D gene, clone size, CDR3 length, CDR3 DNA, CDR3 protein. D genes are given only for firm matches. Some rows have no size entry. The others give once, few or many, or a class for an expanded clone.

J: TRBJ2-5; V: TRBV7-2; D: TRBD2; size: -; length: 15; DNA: TGTGCCAGCAGCTTTAAAGCGGGGGGGCGGGAGACCCAGTACTTC; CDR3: CASSFKAGGRETQYF
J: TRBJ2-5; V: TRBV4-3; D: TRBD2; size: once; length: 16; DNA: TGCGCCAGCAGCCAAGATCTACGGGGGGGCCTAGAGACCCAGTACTTC; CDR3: CASSQDLRGGLETQYF
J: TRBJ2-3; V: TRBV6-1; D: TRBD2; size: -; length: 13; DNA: TGTGCCAGCAGTGAGACTAGCGGGGCCCACTCCGGTTTT; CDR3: CASSETSGAHSGF
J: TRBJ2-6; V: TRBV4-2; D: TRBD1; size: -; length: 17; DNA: TGTGCCAGCACCAAGGGACAGGGGGTTTTAGGGGCCAACGTCCTGACTTTC; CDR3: CASTKGQGVLGANVLTF
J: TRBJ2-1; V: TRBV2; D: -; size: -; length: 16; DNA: TGTGCCAGCAGTTTACGGGGCTCAGACTCCTACAATGAGCAGTTCTTC; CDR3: CASSLRGSDSYNEQFF
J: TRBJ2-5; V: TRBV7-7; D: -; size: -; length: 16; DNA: TGTGCCAGCAGCCCACTCGGCGCAGGGTTAGGAGAGACCCAGTACTTC; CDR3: CASSPLGAGLGETQYF
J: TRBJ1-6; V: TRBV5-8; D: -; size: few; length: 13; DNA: TGTGCCAGCAGTCACAGGGTGGGTTCACCCCTCCACTTT; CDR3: CASSHRVGSPLHF
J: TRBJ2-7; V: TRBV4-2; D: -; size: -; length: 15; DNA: TGTGCCAGCAGCCGAGAAACAGGGTTCTCCTACGAGCAGTACTTC; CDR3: CASSRETGFSYEQYF
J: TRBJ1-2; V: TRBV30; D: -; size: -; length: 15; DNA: TGTGCCTGGAGACCCGACCCAGGGAATAACTATGGCTACACCTTC; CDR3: CAWRPDPGNNYGYTF
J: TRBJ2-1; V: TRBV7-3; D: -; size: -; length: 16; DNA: TGTGCCAGCACCCTCCTCATGACCTCGATCTACAATGAGCAGTTCTTC; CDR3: CASTLLMTSIYNEQFF
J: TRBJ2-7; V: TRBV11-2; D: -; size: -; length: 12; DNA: TGCGCCAGCAGCCCCCAACCGGGGGAGCAGTACTTC; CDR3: CASSPQPGEQYF
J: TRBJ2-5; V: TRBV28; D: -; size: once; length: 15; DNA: TGTGCCAGCAGCCTGGGGTACAGGGCGGACGAGACCCAGTACTTC; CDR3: CASSLGYRADETQYF
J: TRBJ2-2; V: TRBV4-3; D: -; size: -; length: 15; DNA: TGCGCCAGCAGCCAAGAAGGTACCCCCACCGGGGAGCTGTTTTTT; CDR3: CASSQEGTPTGELFF
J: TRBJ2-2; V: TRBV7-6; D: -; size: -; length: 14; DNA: TGTGCCAGCAGCTTAAGGGTCGACACCGGGGAGCTGTTTTTT; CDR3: CASSLRVDTGELFF
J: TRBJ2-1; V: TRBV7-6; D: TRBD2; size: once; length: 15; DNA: TGTGCCAGCAGCTTTGTAGCGGGGGGAGGGGATGAGCAGTTCTTC; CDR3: CASSFVAGGGDEQFF
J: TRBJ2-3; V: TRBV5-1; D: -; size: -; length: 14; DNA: TGCGCCAGCACTTTTGGCCTACACACAGATACGCAGTATTTT; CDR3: CASTFGLHTDTQYF
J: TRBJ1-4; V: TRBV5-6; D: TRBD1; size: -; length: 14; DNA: TGTGCCAGCAGCCCCACAGGGGGGAATGAAAAACTGTTTTTT; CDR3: CASSPTGGNEKLFF
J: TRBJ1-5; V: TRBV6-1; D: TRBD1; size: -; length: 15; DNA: TGTGCCAGCAGGTACAGGGGAGAGGGCAATCAGCCCCAGCATTTT; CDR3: CASRYRGEGNQPQHF
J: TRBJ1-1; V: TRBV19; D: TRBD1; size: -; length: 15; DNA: TGTGCCAGTAGTATTAGGGGGACAGGGGCCCTCCCGGCTTTCTTT; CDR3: CASSIRGTGALPAFF
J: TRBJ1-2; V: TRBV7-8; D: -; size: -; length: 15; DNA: TGTGCCAGCAGCGTGCCGGGGAGCCTCAAAGCAGGCTACACCTTC; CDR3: CASSVPGSLKAGYTF
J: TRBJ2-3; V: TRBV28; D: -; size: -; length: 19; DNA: TGTGCCAGCAGAGGGTTGGGGATTGGCAGCAATAGGGTCACAGATACGCAGTATTTT; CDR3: CASRGLGIGSNRVTDTQYF
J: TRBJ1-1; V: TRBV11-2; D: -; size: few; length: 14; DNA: TGTGCCAGCAGCTCCGCCAGGGCCCACCCTGAAGCTTTCTTT; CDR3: CASSSARAHPEAFF
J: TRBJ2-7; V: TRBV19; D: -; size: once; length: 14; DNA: TGTGCCAGTAGGCCCGGGACCTACCCCTACGAGCAGTACTTC; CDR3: CASRPGTYPYEQYF
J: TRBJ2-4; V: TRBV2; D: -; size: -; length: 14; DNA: TGTGCCAGCAGTGAAGCGCCTCTTTGGGACATTCAGTACTTC; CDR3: CASSEAPLWDIQYF
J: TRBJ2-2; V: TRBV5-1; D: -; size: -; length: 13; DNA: TGCGCCAGCAGTATTGGACAGACCGGGGAGCTGTTTTTT; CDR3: CASSIGQTGELFF
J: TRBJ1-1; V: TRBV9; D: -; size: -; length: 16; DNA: TGTGCCAGCAGCGTAGGTCTGTTACAAGGGGGCACTGAAGCTTTCTTT; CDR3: CASSVGLLQGGTEAFF
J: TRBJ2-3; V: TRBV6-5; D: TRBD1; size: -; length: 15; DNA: TGTGCCAGCAGTTCCTTGCAGGGGGTCACAGATACGCAGTATTTT; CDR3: CASSSLQGVTDTQYF
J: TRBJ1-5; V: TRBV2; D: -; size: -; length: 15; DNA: TGTGCCAGCAGTGCTTTCCAGGGCGAGAATCAGCCCCAGCATTTT; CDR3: CASSAFQGENQPQHF
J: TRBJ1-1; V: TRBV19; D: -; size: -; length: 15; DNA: TGTGCCAGTAGTAGACCCCCATCTTACATCACTGAAGCTTTCTTT; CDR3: CASSRPPSYITEAFF
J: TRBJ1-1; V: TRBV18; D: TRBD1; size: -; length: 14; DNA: TGTGCCAGCTCACCTGGGCAGGGGGAGACTGAAGCTTTCTTT; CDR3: CASSPGQGETEAFF
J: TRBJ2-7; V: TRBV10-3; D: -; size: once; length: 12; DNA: TGTGCCATCAGTGACGGGGTCTACGAGCAGTACTTC; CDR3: CAISDGVYEQYF
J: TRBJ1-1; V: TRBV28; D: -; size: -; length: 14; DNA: TGTGCCAGCAGTTCTGCATACCCGGGCCAAGAAGCTTTCTTT; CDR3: CASSSAYPGQEAFF
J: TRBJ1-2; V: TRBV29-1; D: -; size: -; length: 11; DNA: TGCAGCGCCCGGGCCTCGGGGGGCTACACCTTC; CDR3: CSARASGGYTF
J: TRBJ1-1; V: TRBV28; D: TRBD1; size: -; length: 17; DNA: TGTGCCAGCAGTTCCCTTTCCGGGACAGGAGGTCGAGGGGAAGCTTTCTTT; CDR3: CASSSLSGTGGRGEAFF
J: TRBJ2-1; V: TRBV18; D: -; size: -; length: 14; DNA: TGTACCAGCTCACCACCTGGTATTTACAATGAGCAGTTCTTC; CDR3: CTSSPPGIYNEQFF
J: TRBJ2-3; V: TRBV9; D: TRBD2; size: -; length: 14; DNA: TGTGCCAGCAGCCTCGGGACTACCACAGATACGCAGTATTTT; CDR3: CASSLGTTTDTQYF
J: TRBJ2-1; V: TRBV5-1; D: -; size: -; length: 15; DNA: TGCGCCAGCAGCTTTTCTACGGGGAAGGCCAATGAGCAGTTCTTC; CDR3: CASSFSTGKANEQFF
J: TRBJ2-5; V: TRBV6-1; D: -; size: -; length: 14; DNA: TGTGCCACCTTAACAGGACTAACCGAGGAGACCCAGTACTTC; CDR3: CATLTGLTEETQYF
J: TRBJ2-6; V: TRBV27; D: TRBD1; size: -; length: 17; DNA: TGTGCCAGCAAGCCAGGACAGGGGGCGCCCGGGGCCAACGTCCTGACTTTC; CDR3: CASKPGQGAPGANVLTF
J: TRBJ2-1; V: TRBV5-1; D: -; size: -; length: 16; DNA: TGCGCCAGCAGCCGGGGGACTCTAGTAGGGGGCAATGAGCAGTTCTTC; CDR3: CASSRGTLVGGNEQFF
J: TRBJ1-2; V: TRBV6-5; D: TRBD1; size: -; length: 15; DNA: TGTGCCAGCAGTTACTCGAGGACAGGGCATTATGGCTACACCTTC; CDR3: CASSYSRTGHYGYTF
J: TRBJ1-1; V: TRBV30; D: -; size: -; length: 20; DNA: TGTGCCTGGAGTGTTCCCCACCTTATCAGGACACCCGGGGTAGGCACTGAAGCTTTCTTT; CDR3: CAWSVPHLIRTPGVGTEAFF
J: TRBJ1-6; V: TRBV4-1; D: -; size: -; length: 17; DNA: TGCGCCAGCAGCCAAGAAGGTGCACAAGGGGCTGATTCACCCCTCCACTTT; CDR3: CASSQEGAQGADSPLHF
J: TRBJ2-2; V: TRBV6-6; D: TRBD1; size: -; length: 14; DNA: TGTGCCAGCAGTTCCCAGGGGGCTACCGGGGAGCTGTTTTTT; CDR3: CASSSQGATGELFF
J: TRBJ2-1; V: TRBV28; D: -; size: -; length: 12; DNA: TGTGCCAGCAGTTTCGCTCAATTTGAGCAGTTCTTC; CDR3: CASSFAQFEQFF
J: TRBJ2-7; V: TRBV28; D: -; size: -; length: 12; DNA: TGTGCCAGCAATCAGTTACGCTACGAGCAGTACTTC; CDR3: CASNQLRYEQYF
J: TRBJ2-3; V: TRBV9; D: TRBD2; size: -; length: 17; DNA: TGTGCCAGCAGCGGAGGGGTTTCGGGACTACTCACAGATACGCAGTATTTT; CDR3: CASSGGVSGLLTDTQYF
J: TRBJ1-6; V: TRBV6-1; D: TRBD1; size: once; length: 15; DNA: TGTGCCAGCAGTGAAACAGGACAGGTCTTCTCACCCCTCCACTTT; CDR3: CASSETGQVFSPLHF
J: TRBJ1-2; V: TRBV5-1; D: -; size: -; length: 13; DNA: TGCGCCAGTCATCCGGGCTCTAACTATGGCTACACCTTC; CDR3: CASHPGSNYGYTF
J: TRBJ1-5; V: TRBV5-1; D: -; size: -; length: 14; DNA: TGCGCCAGCAAGTCAGGGACGGGGGGTCAGCCCCAGCATTTT; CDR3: CASKSGTGGQPQHF
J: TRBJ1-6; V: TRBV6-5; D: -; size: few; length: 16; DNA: TGTGCCAGCAGTTTGTGGCCGGGGGCAAATAATTCACCCCTCCACTTT; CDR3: CASSLWPGANNSPLHF
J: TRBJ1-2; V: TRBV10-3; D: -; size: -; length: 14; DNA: TGTGCCATCAGCGCATTCAGGGAGGAGGGTGGCTACACCTTC; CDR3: CAISAFREEGGYTF
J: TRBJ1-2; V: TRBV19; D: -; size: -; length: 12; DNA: TGTGCCAGTAGTCCGTACAGCTATGGCTACACCTTC; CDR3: CASSPYSYGYTF
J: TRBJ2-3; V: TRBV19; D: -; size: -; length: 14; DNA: TGTGCCAGTAGTATTGTCGGGGGATTGAATACGCAGTATTTT; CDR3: CASSIVGGLNTQYF
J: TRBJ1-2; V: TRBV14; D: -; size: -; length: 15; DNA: TGTGCCAGCAGCCAAGATTTGAGAAGCACCTATGGCTACACCTTC; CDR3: CASSQDLRSTYGYTF